Listed below are T cell receptor beta chains from one sample, sequenced in a study of Ad26.COV2.S vaccination and SARS-CoV-2 variants. Profiled with immunoSEQ multiplex PCR; TCRdb holds only in-frame clones, not every one. Among approximately 480,000 clones listed, roughly nine tenths were seen once. The material sequenced was peripheral blood, taken in a trial of Ad26.COV2.S vaccine versus placebo. Receptors originate from a person aged 18-60 years who received the Ad26.COV2.S COVID-19 vaccine or a placebo. Both conserved end residues are part of each CDR3. The D gene is left open where the match is weak. Only part of the rows carry a size: once, few, many, or a class if the clone is expanded.

DNA | CDR3 | V | D | size | J
TGTGCCAGCAGCTTCGAGGGGGCTTCCCACGAGCAGTACTTC | CASSFEGASHEQYF | TRBV7-9 | TRBD1 | . | TRBJ2-7
TGTGCCAGCACCCACAGGCCCACGGCCACCGGGGAGCTGTTTTTT | CASTHRPTATGELFF | TRBV28 | . | . | TRBJ2-2
TGTGCCAGCAGGACCCAGACAGCCCAAGAGACCCAGTACTTC | CASRTQTAQETQYF | TRBV27 | . | . | TRBJ2-5
TGTGCCAGCAGTCCCGGACTAGCGATGGGTGAGCAGTTCTTC | CASSPGLAMGEQFF | TRBV27 | TRBD2 | . | TRBJ2-1
TGTGCCACCCTGACAGGTCTGACTGAAGCTTTCTTT | CATLTGLTEAFF | TRBV28 | . | . | TRBJ1-1
TGTGCCAGCAGCCCGGACAGGGCTGCTTCACCCCTCCACTTT | CASSPDRAASPLHF | TRBV6-5 | TRBD1 | . | TRBJ1-6
TGTGCCAGCAGTAAAACAGGGGCCAACAATCAGCCCCAGCATTTT | CASSKTGANNQPQHF | TRBV28 | TRBD1 | . | TRBJ1-5
TGTGCCACGTGGTCTCTAGTGCGGGAGACCCAGTACTTC | CATWSLVRETQYF | TRBV6-5 | . | . | TRBJ2-5
TGCGCCAGCAGCTTGGGGGACCCCCAATTTTATGGCTACACCTTC | CASSLGDPQFYGYTF | TRBV5-1 | . | . | TRBJ1-2
TGTGCCAGCAGCCAGGAGGGACTAGCGGTCTACAATGAGCAGTTCTTC | CASSQEGLAVYNEQFF | TRBV5-6 | TRBD2 | . | TRBJ2-1
TGTGCCAGCAGTTACGCGGGATTGAGGGAGACCCAGTACTTC | CASSYAGLRETQYF | TRBV6-2/TRBV6-3 | . | once | TRBJ2-5
TGTGCCAGCAGTGAACAGGTCGGCAGGGGTTGGGCGAGCAATCAGCCCCAGCATTTT | CASSEQVGRGWASNQPQHF | TRBV6-1 | . | . | TRBJ1-5
TGCGCCAGCAGCTTGAGCCCGGTACAAGAGACCCAGTACTTC | CASSLSPVQETQYF | TRBV5-1 | . | once | TRBJ2-5
TGTGCCAGCGGACGATGGGGGAGTGGCAATCAGCCCCAGCATTTT | CASGRWGSGNQPQHF | TRBV27 | . | . | TRBJ1-5
TGTGCCAGCAGCTCCCCCCGGGGAGGGCTAAGAAGGCAGTACTTC | CASSSPRGGLRRQYF | TRBV7-2 | TRBD2 | . | TRBJ2-7
TGTGCCAGCAGTTCGGCGGGAGATCTTGAGCAGTTCTTC | CASSSAGDLEQFF | TRBV27 | TRBD2 | . | TRBJ2-1
TGTGCCAGCACCCGCGCCTTGACAGGGAGCAATCAGCCCCAGCATTTT | CASTRALTGSNQPQHF | TRBV2 | TRBD1 | many | TRBJ1-5
TGTGCCAGCAGTGAAGTTTACCCGGGTGAAAAACTGTTTTTT | CASSEVYPGEKLFF | TRBV2 | . | . | TRBJ1-4